The 21 T cell receptor beta chains presented below share a single source sample, sequenced in a study of beta chain features in type 1 diabetes. The sequenced template was cDNA made from the entire isolated RNA. Here immunoSEQ multiplex PCR was the method, and the copy in TCRdb shows in-frame clones only, minus some. Among 300,000 to 400,000 clones listed, 10% to 15% were seen once. Sequenced input: naive CD4+ T cells from blood. The source of these receptors is a man in his late teens or twenties in good health.

This chain uses TRBV6-4 with TRBJ1-4, with TRBD1 as a possible D gene (5 bases). Germline CDR1 and CDR2: MRHNA and SNTAGT. Trimming left V 3 bases short and J 16 bases short, with 21 bases between. The length of the CDR3 is 14 residues. In DNA form, the CDR3 reads TGTGCCAGCAGTGAGTCCAGGGAGGATTGTTTTGCGTTTTTT. Amino acids: CASSESREDCFAFF.

This sequence joins TRBV29-1 and TRBJ2-2; possible D gene TRBD1, 5 bases. The ends were cut back, 3 bases at V and 1 base at J, with 9 bases in the middle. Germline V CDR1 and CDR2: SQVTM, ANQGSEA. CDR3 length: 14 residues. For the CDR3, the DNA is TGCAGCGTTGATACTACAGGGAACACCGGGGAGCTGTTTTTT. Translating gives CSVDTTGNTGELFF.

The chain has TRBV18 and TRBJ1-3; 9 bases map to TRBD1. The CDR3 length is 16 residues. After removal of 3 bases from V and 4 bases from J, the junction contained 7 bases not matched to a gene. The V gene's germline CDR1 is KGHSH and CDR2 LQKENI. Here the CDR3 reads CASSPGTGQRGNTIYF. The CDR3 DNA reads as TGTGCCAGCTCACCGGGGACAGGGCAAAGAGGAAACACCATATATTTT. Full variable domain (rest looked up from reference TRBV18 and TRBJ1-3): NAGVMQNPRHLVRRRGQEARLRCSPMKGHSHVYWYRQLPEEGLKFMVYLQKENIIDESGMPKERFSAEFPKEGPSILRIQQVVRGDSAAYFCASSPGTGQRGNTIYFGEGSWLTVV.

The sample holds a few counts of this clone. The chain couples TRBV2 to TRBJ1-6; 7 bases are a match to TRBD1. This CDR3 spans 14 amino acids. The V gene's germline CDR1 is SNHLY and CDR2 FYNNEI. The ends lost 6 bases at V and 6 bases at J; junction bases unmatched: 5. The CDR3 sequence is CASRDNRGNSPLHF. CDR3 bases: TGTGCCAGCAGAGATAACAGGGGTAATTCACCCCTCCACTTT.

The V call is TRBV30, the J call TRBJ2-3; 15 nucleotides line up with TRBD2. Looked up from germline, CDR1 is GTSNPN and CDR2 is SVGIG (reference sequence). The CDR3 has 19 amino acids. J gave up 0 bases and V 2 bases, and 9 bases lay outside the gene matches. The CDR3 sequence: CAWSLGLAGGYASTDTQYF. CDR3 in DNA: TGTGCCTGGAGTCTGGGACTAGCGGGGGGATACGCCAGCACAGATACGCAGTATTTT.

This clone was found a few times. J is TRBJ1-2 and V is TRBV6-6; D not certain. V dropped 2 bases and J dropped 11 bases, with 9 bases sitting between them. Germline lookup yields CDR1 MNHNY and CDR2 SVGAGI (reference sequence). This CDR3 is 11 amino acids long. The CDR3 region has the DNA TGTGCCAGCAGTTACCGGTCGATGTACACCTTC. The encoded protein is CASSYRSMYTF.

This chain joins TRBV2 and TRBJ1-5; tentatively, D is TRBD1 (5 bases). The CDR3 length is 15 residues. Between the trimmed V and J ends, which lost 1 base and 6 bases, there was a span of 13 bases. The germline CDR1 and CDR2 sequences are SNHLY and FYNNEI. CDR3 in DNA: TGTGCCAGCAGTGAAGTCGGGGGAATGGTTCAGCCCCAGCATTTT. Protein sequence: CASSEVGGMVQPQHF. Using reference TRBV2 and TRBJ1-5 for the parts outside the CDR3, the full variable domain is EPEVTQTPSHQVTQMGQEVILRCVPISNHLYFYWYRQILGQKVEFLVSFYNNEISEKSEIFDDQFSVERPDGSNFTLKIRSTKLEDSAMYFCASSEVGGMVQPQHFGDGTRLSIL.

The rearrangement uses TRBV27 and TRBJ2-5, with D possibly being TRBD1 (5 bases). There are 13 residues in the CDR3. Trimming removed 5 bases at V and 2 bases at J, with 9 bases between. The germline V gene has CDR1 MNHEY and CDR2 SMNVEV (reference sequence). CDR3 protein: CASSARVQETQYF. Here the CDR3 DNA reads TGTGCCAGCAGTGCCAGGGTGCAAGAGACCCAGTACTTC.

The gene calls are TRBV7-9 and TRBJ2-6; D might be TRBD1 (5 bases). V lost 5 bases, J lost 0 bases, and 8 bases lay in between. The germline CDR1 and CDR2 sequences are SEHNR and FQNEAQ (reference sequence). CDR3 length equals 15 residues. The CDR3 DNA sequence: TGTGCCAGCAGCCTACAGGTCTCTGGGGCCAACGTCCTGACTTTC. This translates into CASSLQVSGANVLTF. Supplemented by reference TRBV7-9 and TRBJ2-6, the full variable domain reads DTGVSQNPRHKITKRGQNVTFRCDPISEHNRLYWYRQTLGQGPEFLTYFQNEAQLEKSRLLSDRFSAERPKGSFSTLEIQRTEQGDSAMYLCASSLQVSGANVLTFGAGSRLTVL.

This clone was detected a few times. The chain uses TRBV30 and TRBJ2-5, with 7 bases identical to TRBD1. The germline CDR1 and CDR2 sequences are GTSNPN and SVGIG (reference sequence). The CDR3 loop spans 12 amino acids. The V gene end was trimmed by 2 bases and the J gene end by 5 bases; junction bases not matched to a gene: 2. The CDR3 sequence is CAWSQQGETQYF. The CDR3 coding sequence is TGTGCCTGGAGTCAACAGGGGGAGACCCAGTACTTC.

V and J are TRBV9 and TRBJ1-4; 10 bases agree with TRBD1. The CDR3 totals 15 residues. Looked up from germline, CDR1 is SGDLS and CDR2 is YYNGEE. Unmatched junction bases numbered 7, after V lost 4 bases and J lost 7 bases. CDR3 DNA: TGTGCCAGCAGCACCCCGGGACAGGGGACTGAAAAACTGTTTTTT. Protein product: CASSTPGQGTEKLFF.

V usage is TRBV7-8 and J usage is TRBJ2-7, with TRBD1 matching 8 bases. J was trimmed by 7 bases and V by 1 base; bases with no gene match: 12. The CDR3 sequence is 16 residues long. Germline lookup yields CDR1 SGHVS and CDR2 FQNEAQ. This chain's CDR3 is CASSLDRGTIQREQYF. DNA of the CDR3: TGTGCCAGCAGCTTAGACAGGGGGACGATTCAACGGGAGCAGTACTTC.

V gene TRBV18 combines with J gene TRBJ1-4; the D gene is possibly TRBD1 (5 bases). The germline V gene encodes CDR1 KGHSH and CDR2 LQKENI. Trimming left V 0 bases short and J 10 bases short, with 12 bases between. This CDR3 spans 14 amino acids. The CDR3 here is CASSPPRVKGKLFF. The CDR3 bases are TGTGCCAGCTCACCACCCAGGGTAAAAGGAAAACTGTTTTTT.

The gene calls are TRBV27 and TRBJ2-5; 8 bases align to TRBD2. V lost 6 bases to trimming and J lost 3 bases; unmatched junction nucleotides: 3. The germline CDR1 and CDR2 sequences are MNHEY and SMNVEV (reference sequence). CDR3 length: 13 residues. The CDR3 bases are TGTGCCAGCAGGCGTAGCGGGGAAGAGACCCAGTACTTC. Translating gives CASRRSGEETQYF.

This clone showed up many times. The chain couples TRBV7-2 to TRBJ2-3; no clear D. With 1 base removed from V and 2 bases from J, the gap between germline ends came to 7 bases. Germline lookup yields CDR1 SGHTA and CDR2 FQGNSA. The CDR3 is made up of 14 amino acids. CDR3 amino acids: CASSLGGHTDTQYF. CDR3 nucleotides: TGTGCCAGCAGCTTAGGTGGCCACACAGATACGCAGTATTTT.

The chain combines TRBV5-4 with TRBJ1-2; TRBD1 agrees at 7 bases. Germline lookup yields CDR1 SGHNT and CDR2 YYREEE (reference sequence). With 5 bases clipped from V and 3 bases from J, the junction kept 10 bases outside the gene matches. The CDR3 covers 15 residues. DNA for the CDR3: TGTGCCAGCAGGGAGCGAGGGGGCATAGACTATGGCTACACCTTC. It codes for CASRERGGIDYGYTF.

The V call is TRBV9, the J call TRBJ1-3; 9 bases are shared with TRBD1. The CDR3 is 18 amino acids. V trimming: 0 bases; J trimming: 0 bases; junction bases outside the gene matches: 7. Germline lookup yields CDR1 SGDLS and CDR2 YYNGEE. The CDR3 coding sequence is TGTGCCAGCAGCGTAGCGGGACAGGGCTCTCTCTCTGGAAACACCATATATTTT. Its protein product is CASSVAGQGSLSGNTIYF.

The V gene is TRBV6-5, the J gene TRBJ2-7, with a weak D call TRBD1 (8 bases). The length of the CDR3 is 16 residues. Trimming left V 0 bases short and J 1 base short, with 13 bases between. Per the germline V gene, CDR1 is MNHEY and CDR2 is SVGAGI. The CDR3 nucleotides read TGTGCCAGCAGTTACTCCGGACAGGGAGGGTCCTACGAGCAGTACTTC. As protein: CASSYSGQGGSYEQYF.

This clone was recorded a few times. The chain links TRBV25-1 to TRBJ2-3, with unresolved D. In germline, CDR1 is MGHDK, CDR2 SYGVNS. This CDR3 has 12 residues. V shed 0 bases and J shed 5 bases, with 3 bases lying between them. The CDR3 coding sequence is TGTGCCAGCAGTGAATATAGAGATACGCAGTATTTT. Translated: CASSEYRDTQYF.

V is TRBV11-2 and J is TRBJ1-1; D not resolved. Trimming took 6 bases from V and 11 from J, leaving 13 bases between them. The length of the CDR3 is 11 residues. Germline CDR1 reads SGHAT; CDR2 reads FQNNGV. The CDR3 bases are TGTGCCAGCAGACGGGAGGGAATGGCTTTCTTT. Protein: CASRREGMAFF.

The chain couples TRBV7-3 to TRBJ2-7, with 7 nucleotides matching TRBD2. The CDR3 totals 15 residues. Looked up from germline, CDR1 is SGHTA and CDR2 is FQGTGA. V gave up 5 bases and J gave up 0 bases; unmatched junction bases: 7. CDR3 sequence (DNA): TGTGCCAGCAGCCGCCAGGGAGGGAACTCCTACGAGCAGTACTTC. As protein: CASSRQGGNSYEQYF.